Presented here are 9 T cell receptor beta chains from one specimen sequenced in a study of Graves' ophthalmopathy and Graves' hyperthyroidism. Amplified material comprised TCR beta CDR3 regions derived from RNA transcripts. The workflow started with a first-round RT-PCR run with HTBI primers and then moved on to a second-round multiplex PCR. TCRdb re-derived calls from the multiplex PCR reads in MiXCR, one entry per CDR3 protein. Altogether 900,000 to 1,200,000 distinct CDR3 sequences are present, about 38% being singletons, with the ten largest covering 11%. Sequencing was done on a sample of peripheral blood or thyroid tissue (not recorded which). These receptors all stem from an adult man with Graves' hyperthyroidism.

This clonotype appeared many times. The J gene is TRBJ1-5, the V gene TRBV4-1, with 8 bases aligning to TRBD1. J lost 7 bases, V lost 2 bases, and 7 bases had no gene match. The germline V gene encodes CDR1 MGHRA and CDR2 YSYEKL. The CDR3 covers 15 residues. This chain's CDR3 is CASSQLLTGGQPQHF. The CDR3 DNA is TGCGCCAGCAGCCAACTCCTAACAGGGGGACAGCCCCAGCATTTT.

As for this clonotype: A much larger clone differs from this one at a single base, so this may be a read error. The chain is built from TRBV5-4 and TRBJ2-5, with 7 bases lining up with TRBD1. CDR3 length: 15 residues. The germline CDR1 and CDR2 sequences are SGHNT and YYREEE (reference sequence). CDR3: CAGSPRTGSRETQYF. For the CDR3, the DNA is TGTGCCGGCAGCCCTCGGACAGGCAGTAGGGAGACCCAGTACTTC.

This clonotype has a count of ten or more. The V call is TRBV10-3, the J call TRBJ1-2, with D uncertain. This CDR3 has 14 amino acids. V gave up 7 bases and J gave up 7 bases, with 19 bases separating them. Germline V gives CDR1 ENHRY, CDR2 SYGVKD. The CDR3 DNA reads TGTGCCATCACCGCGGCCACTTCCAACACTGGCTACACCTTC. Protein: CAITAATSNTGYTF.

This clonotype was detected ten times or more. The rearrangement links TRBV4-1 to TRBJ1-4; 8 nucleotides match TRBD1. Trimming at V came to 0 bases and at J to 7 bases, leaving 4 bases not matched to a gene. Germline V gives CDR1 MGHRA, CDR2 YSYEKL. This CDR3 contains 15 residues. The CDR3: CASSQDHTGGEKLFF. CDR3 nucleotide sequence: TGCGCCAGCAGCCAAGATCACACAGGGGGTGAAAAACTGTTTTTT.

This chain links TRBV5-6 with TRBJ1-4; TRBD1 might be the D (6 bases). The CDR3 is 18 amino acids. V lost 2 bases, J lost 3 bases, and 20 bases lay in between. Per germline, CDR1 SGHDT and CDR2 YYEEEE. The CDR3 nucleotides read TGTGCCAGCAGCTTATGGACAGTACCAATTGCAGCTAATGAAAAACTGTTTTTT. Translation gives CASSLWTVPIAANEKLFF. The full variable domain, completed using reference TRBV5-6 and TRBJ1-4, is DAGVTQSPTHLIKTRGQQVTLRCSPKSGHDTVSWYQQALGQGPQFIFQYYEEEERQRGNFPDRFSGHQFPNYSSELNVNALLLGDSALYLCASSLWTVPIAANEKLFFGSGTQLSVL.

This clonotype was found many times. DNA for the CDR3: TGTGCCAGCAGTGAACAGGGAAGGACCACTGAAGCTTTCTTT. Its translation is CASSEQGRTTEAFF. The V gene is TRBV6-5, the J gene TRBJ1-1; the D gene is possibly TRBD1 (6 bases). With 5 bases removed from V and 4 bases from J, the gap between germline ends came to 14 bases. Germline V gene data show CDR1 as MNHEY and CDR2 as SVGAGI. This CDR3 spans 14 amino acids.

The table lists this clonotype with a few counts. The rearrangement uses TRBV20-1 and TRBJ2-7; D may be TRBD2 (6 bases). The germline V gene has CDR1 DFQATT and CDR2 SNEGSKA (reference sequence). CDR3 size: 12 residues. The CDR3 region is CRLEDYYYEQYF. The CDR3 DNA reads as TGCAGGCTAGAGGACTACTACTACGAGCAGTACTTC.

In its sample, this clonotype was seen many times. The chain couples TRBV12-3 or TRBV12-4 to TRBJ2-7, with 7 bases identical to TRBD1. Trimming at V came to 5 bases and at J to 2 bases, leaving 9 bases not matched to a gene. CDR3 length equals 15 residues. This CDR3 is CASSRVGTATYEQYF. CDR3 nucleotides: TGTGCCAGCAGTCGCGTGGGGACAGCGACCTACGAGCAGTACTTC.

This clonotype was recorded at least ten times. V and J are TRBV10-3 and TRBJ1-2; D is perhaps TRBD1 (5 bases). Trimming cost V 10 bases and J 8 bases, with 20 bases left between them. The CDR3 loop spans 13 amino acids. The germline gives CDR1 ENHRY, CDR2 SYGVKD. The CDR3 DNA is TGTGCCACACCGGGTCGGGGCGCGGGCGGCTACACCTTC. It translates to CATPGRGAGGYTF.